Below are 14 T cell receptor beta chains sequenced from a single sample in a study of T cell responses to AZD1222 COVID-19 vaccine. Libraries were prepared by immunoSEQ multiplex PCR; TCRdb keeps only in-frame clonotypes and omits some of them. This sample has roughly 80,000 clones; over 75% occur once, and the top ten carry 5% to 5.5%. Sequenced material: peripheral blood, taken 28 days after the second AZD1222 dose. Every receptor here comes from an adult who received the AZD1222 COVID-19 vaccine.

This CDR3 reads CASSVTGGLTEAFF. The CDR3 DNA reads as TGTGCCAGCAGCGTGACAGGGGGCCTTACTGAAGCTTTCTTT. The chain couples TRBV9 to TRBJ1-1, with TRBD1 matching over 10 bases. V trimming: 2 bases; J trimming: 5 bases; junction bases outside the gene matches: 3. Germline V lookup: CDR1 SGDLS, CDR2 YYNGEE. This CDR3 contains 14 residues.

This chain connects TRBV12-3 or TRBV12-4 to TRBJ1-2, with D possibly matching TRBD1 (6 bases). V was cut by 5 bases and J by 6 bases, with 10 bases left in between. CDR3 length equals 12 residues. CDR3: CASSPNRDGYTF. CDR3 coding DNA: TGTGCCAGCAGTCCAAACAGGGATGGCTACACCTTC.

The V call is TRBV27, the J call TRBJ2-7; 7 nucleotides align to TRBD2. The CDR3 is 16 amino acids. Germline assignment: CDR1 MNHEY and CDR2 SMNVEV (reference sequence). V shed 5 bases, J shed 0 bases, and the junction held 10 bases outside the gene matches. The CDR3 DNA reads as TGTGCCAGCAGTCCTTCTAGCGGTAGCCACTCCTACGAGCAGTACTTC. Translating gives CASSPSSGSHSYEQYF.

J is TRBJ1-2 and V is TRBV25-1, with no clear D. V was cut by 1 base and J by 7 bases, with 10 bases left in between. The germline CDR1 and CDR2 sequences are MGHDK and SYGVNS. This CDR3 has 13 amino acids. The CDR3 DNA sequence: TGTGCCAGCAGTGAATTGGGGAAGGGTGGCTACACCTTC. Residues: CASSELGKGGYTF.

The gene calls are TRBV5-6 and TRBJ1-2; 9 bases line up with TRBD1. Germline lookup yields CDR1 SGHDT and CDR2 YYEEEE. The junction had 5 bases not matched to a gene; V was cut back by 4 bases and J by 4 bases. The CDR3 has 14 residues. The CDR3: CASSARTGVYGYTF. The DNA of the CDR3 is TGTGCCAGCAGCGCACGGACAGGGGTCTATGGCTACACCTTC.

V gene TRBV19 combines with J gene TRBJ2-3; tentative D call: TRBD1 (6 bases). Trimming took off 3 bases at V and 6 bases at J, with 22 bases between the two ends. CDR3 length: 17 residues. The germline V gene has CDR1 LNHDA and CDR2 SQIVND (reference sequence). CDR3 amino acids: CASSMALVDRYLDTQYF. Here the CDR3 DNA reads TGTGCCAGTAGTATGGCCCTCGTCGACAGGTACTTGGATACGCAGTATTTT.

V gene TRBV11-3 combines with J gene TRBJ2-7; D ambiguous. CDR1 SGHNT and CDR2 YENEEA come from the germline V gene. Trimming removed 4 bases at V and 4 bases at J, with 14 bases between. This CDR3 contains 14 residues. The CDR3 DNA reads as TGTGCCAGCAGCTCTGCAGGCGGACCTTACGAGCAGTACTTC. This sequence encodes CASSSAGGPYEQYF.

V gene TRBV30 combines with J gene TRBJ1-2; possibly TRBD1 for D (5 bases). CDR3 length: 13 amino acids. The ends were cut back, 2 bases at V and 4 bases at J, with 11 bases in the middle. CDR1 and CDR2 (germline): GTSNPN, SVGIG (reference sequence). As DNA, the CDR3 is TGTGCCTGGAGTATGGGGCAGGGCTATGGCTACACCTTC. Its protein product is CAWSMGQGYGYTF.

This sequence joins TRBV5-6 and TRBJ2-4; maybe TRBD2 (6 bases). CDR1 SGHDT and CDR2 YYEEEE come from the germline V gene. This CDR3 comprises 12 residues. V dropped 4 bases and J dropped 10 bases, with 12 bases sitting between them. The CDR3: CASSGGTVIQYF. In DNA form, the CDR3 reads TGTGCCAGCAGCGGGGGGACCGTTATTCAGTACTTC.

The chain couples TRBV12-3 or TRBV12-4 to TRBJ1-6, with D unclear. Trimming cost V 3 bases and J 7 bases, with 7 bases left between them. This CDR3 is built from 13 residues. CDR3 sequence reads: CASSLVPNSPLHF. The CDR3 DNA reads TGTGCCAGCAGTTTGGTTCCCAATTCACCCCTCCACTTT.

This clone came up once. The chain uses TRBV5-1 and TRBJ1-1; 9 nucleotides match TRBD1. In germline, CDR1 is SGHRS, CDR2 YFSETQ. CDR3 length equals 13 residues. After removal of 5 bases from V and 4 bases from J, the junction contained 3 bases not matched to a gene. CDR3 amino acids: CASSQTGGTEAFF. The CDR3 coding sequence is TGCGCCAGCAGTCAGACAGGGGGCACTGAAGCTTTCTTT.

This clone was picked up a small number of times. This chain links TRBV10-3 with TRBJ2-7; the D gene is possibly TRBD1 (6 bases). The V gene's germline CDR1 is ENHRY and CDR2 SYGVKD. The CDR3 runs 14 residues. Trimming took off 4 bases at V and 5 bases at J, with 15 bases between the two ends. Here the CDR3 DNA reads TGTGCCATCAGTGGGGGGACAACGGTCGACGAGCAGTACTTC. This translates into CAISGGTTVDEQYF.

This chain uses TRBV12-3 or TRBV12-4 with TRBJ1-2; D call uncertain. Deletions cut 7 bases from V and 1 base from J, with 10 bases between. The CDR3 sequence is 13 residues long. This chain's CDR3 is CASKHNNNYGYTF. In DNA, the CDR3 is TGTGCCAGCAAACATAACAATAACTATGGCTACACCTTC.

The table lists this clone with a count of one. CDR3: CASSLTETQYF. CDR3 sequence (DNA): TGTGCCAGCAGCTTAACGGAGACCCAGTACTTC. The gene calls are TRBV7-8 and TRBJ2-5, with D unclear. This CDR3 has 11 amino acids. Trimming removed 2 bases at V and 5 bases at J, with 3 bases between. Germline V gene lookup returns CDR1 SGHVS and CDR2 FQNEAQ.